This paragraph reports one T cell receptor beta chain. Its specificity is not known. Sequencing was performed with immunoSEQ multiplex PCR; in TCRdb, only in-frame clones are kept and a portion is missing. The data contain about 820,000 clones, roughly 92% of them singletons. The record originates from a study of shared clonotypes between healthy human individuals. Findings and limits, study-wide: It was anticipated that sequencing depth would influence how many clonotypes donors shared.

Cells designated naive CD8 were CD45RO-negative and were positively selected for CCR7, with terminally differentiated effector memory CD45RA+ cells excluded. The sequencing input was naive CD8+ T cells sorted from blood. This TCR was sampled from a man aged 25 to 40 in good health.

Written as DNA, the CDR3 is TGCAGTGCCCTCTTTCTCCAGCAGTTCTTC. It yields the protein CSALFLQQFF. This chain joins TRBV20-1 and TRBJ2-1, with no clear D. Trimming left V 6 bases short and J 11 bases short, with 11 bases between. The CDR3 runs to 10 residues. Looked up from germline, CDR1 is DFQATT and CDR2 is SNEGSKA (reference sequence).